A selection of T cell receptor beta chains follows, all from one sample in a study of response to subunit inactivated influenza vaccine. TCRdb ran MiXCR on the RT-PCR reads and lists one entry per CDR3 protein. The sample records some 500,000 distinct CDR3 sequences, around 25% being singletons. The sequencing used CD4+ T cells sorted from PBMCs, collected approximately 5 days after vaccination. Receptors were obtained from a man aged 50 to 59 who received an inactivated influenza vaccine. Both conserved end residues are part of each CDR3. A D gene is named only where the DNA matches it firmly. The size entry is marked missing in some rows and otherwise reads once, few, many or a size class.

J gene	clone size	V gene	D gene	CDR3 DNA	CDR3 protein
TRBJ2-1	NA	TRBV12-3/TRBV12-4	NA	TGTGCCAGCACCGAGACAGGGAGGTACAATGAGCAGTTCTTC	CASTETGRYNEQFF
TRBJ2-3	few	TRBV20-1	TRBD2	TGCAGTGCTAGTCCCTCGCTGAGTAGCGGGAGGACGCAGTATTTT	CSASPSLSSGRTQYF
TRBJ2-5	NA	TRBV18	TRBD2	TGTGCCAGCTCAAGTGGCGGGAGAAGACAAGAGACCCAGTACTTC	CASSSGGRRQETQYF
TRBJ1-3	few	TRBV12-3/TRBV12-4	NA	TGTGCCAGCGTTAGGCCGGACTCTGGAAACACCATATATTTT	CASVRPDSGNTIYF
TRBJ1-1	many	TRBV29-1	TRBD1	TGCAGCGTGTCGGTCGGGACAGGGAGGACTGAAGCTTTCTTT	CSVSVGTGRTEAFF
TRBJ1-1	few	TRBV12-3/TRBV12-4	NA	TGTGCCAGCACCGTTACCGGGTCAGCTTTCTTT	CASTVTGSAFF
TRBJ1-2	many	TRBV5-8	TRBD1	TGTGCCAGCAGGTTAACAGGGGGCTATGGCTACACCTTC	CASRLTGGYGYTF
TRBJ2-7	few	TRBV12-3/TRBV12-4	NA	TGTGCCAGCAGTTTAATAACCGGGGACACAGGGCAGTACTTC	CASSLITGDTGQYF
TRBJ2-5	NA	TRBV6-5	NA	TGTGCCAGCAGCAACCGACTAACAGGGAACCAAGAGACCCAGTACTTC	CASSNRLTGNQETQYF
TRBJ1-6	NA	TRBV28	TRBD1	TGTGCCAGCAGTCGGACAGGGTTTGGATCACCCCTCCACTTT	CASSRTGFGSPLHF
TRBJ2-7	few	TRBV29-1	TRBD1	TGCAGCGCGAAGGGACAGTTCGACGAGCAGTACTTC	CSAKGQFDEQYF
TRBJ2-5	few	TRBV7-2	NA	TGTGCCAGCAGTCGGGGGCTGGGTATGGAGACCCAGTACTTC	CASSRGLGMETQYF
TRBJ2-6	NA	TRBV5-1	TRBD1	TGCGCCAGCAGCCTCTATACCGGGACAGGGGCCATCCTGACTTTC	CASSLYTGTGAILTF
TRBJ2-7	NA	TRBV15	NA	TGTGCCACCAGCACGCCAGGGAGGACCTACGAGCAGTACTTC	CATSTPGRTYEQYF
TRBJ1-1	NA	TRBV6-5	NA	TGTGCCAGCAGTTACCAGACGAGGGCTTTCTTT	CASSYQTRAFF
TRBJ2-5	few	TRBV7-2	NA	TGTGCCAGCAGCTTAGAAGCGGTCAGGACCCAGTACTTC	CASSLEAVRTQYF
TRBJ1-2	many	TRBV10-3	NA	TGTGCCATCAGTGACCCGGGGAAAGGTAACTATGGCTACACCTTC	CAISDPGKGNYGYTF
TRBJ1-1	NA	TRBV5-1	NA	TGCGCCAGCAGCTTGGGGGGGAATCTCGAAAATGAAGCTTTCTTT	CASSLGGNLENEAFF
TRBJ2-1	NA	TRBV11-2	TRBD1	TGTGCCAGCAGCTTATTTCGGAGCAGGACAGGACACTACAATGAGCAGTTCTTC	CASSLFRSRTGHYNEQFF
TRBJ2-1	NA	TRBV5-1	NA	TGCGCCAGCAGCTTGGCTTCAAGCTCCTACAATGAGCAGTTCTTC	CASSLASSSYNEQFF
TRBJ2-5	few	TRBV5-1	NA	TGCGCCAGCAGCTTGGCCGTTTTATCGGAGACCCAGTACTTC	CASSLAVLSETQYF
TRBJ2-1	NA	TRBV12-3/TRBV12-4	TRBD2	TGTGCCAGCGGGTTTCTAGCGGGAGGGCCCTACAATGAGCAGTTCTTC	CASGFLAGGPYNEQFF
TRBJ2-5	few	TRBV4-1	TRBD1	TGCGCCAGCAGCCCCAGGGGGTACCAAGAGACCCAGTACTTC	CASSPRGYQETQYF
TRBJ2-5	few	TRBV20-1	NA	TGCAGTGCTAGAGATCGCCGGGGGGCGGAGACCCAGTACTTC	CSARDRRGAETQYF
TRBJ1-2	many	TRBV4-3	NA	TGCGCCAGCAGCCAAGACGGAGGGGCGGCTTATGGTGGCTACACCTTC	CASSQDGGAAYGGYTF
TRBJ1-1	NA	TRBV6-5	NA	TGTGCCAGCAGTTACGCGCGCTCGGCGAACACTGAAGCTTTCTTT	CASSYARSANTEAFF
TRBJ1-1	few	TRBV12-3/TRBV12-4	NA	TGTGCCAGCAGTTTAAGCCGCAGACCGAACACTGAAGCTTTCTTT	CASSLSRRPNTEAFF
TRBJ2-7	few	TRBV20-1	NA	TGCAGTGCTAGCGACGGGGCGACCTACGAGCAGTACTTC	CSASDGATYEQYF
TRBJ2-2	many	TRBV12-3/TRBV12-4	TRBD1	TGTGCCAGCAGGATTTACGACAGGGTAGACACCGGGGAGCTGTTTTTT	CASRIYDRVDTGELFF
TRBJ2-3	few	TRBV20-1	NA	TGCAGTGCTTGGACTATTAGCACAGATACGCAGTATTTT	CSAWTISTDTQYF
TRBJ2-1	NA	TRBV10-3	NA	TGTGCCATCAGCCATTCTTACAATGAGCAGTTCTTC	CAISHSYNEQFF
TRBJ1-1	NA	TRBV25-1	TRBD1	TGTGCCAGCAGAGCGTCAGGGGGCACTGAAGCTTTCTTT	CASRASGGTEAFF
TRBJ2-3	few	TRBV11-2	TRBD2	TGTGCCAGCAGCTTGGCCTCTAGCGGGGGCACAGATACGCAGTATTTT	CASSLASSGGTDTQYF
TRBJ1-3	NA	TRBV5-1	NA	TGCGCCAGCAGCTCCGCGGGGGGCGCAGGAAACACCATATATTTT	CASSSAGGAGNTIYF
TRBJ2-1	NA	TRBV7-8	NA	TGTGCCAGCAGCTTAGCGCAGTTCGGCGGGCTCAACAATGAGCAGTTCTTC	CASSLAQFGGLNNEQFF
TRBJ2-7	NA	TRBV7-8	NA	TGTGCCAGCAGGCCCCGGACAGCCTACGAGCAGTACTTC	CASRPRTAYEQYF
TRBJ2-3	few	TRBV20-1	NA	TGCAGTGCTAGAGCTCCGGACTCGGCGCAGTATTTT	CSARAPDSAQYF
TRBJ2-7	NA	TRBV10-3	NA	TGTGCCATCAGTGACTGGGGCGACGAGCAGTACTTC	CAISDWGDEQYF
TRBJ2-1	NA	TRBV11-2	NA	TGTGCCAGCAAAAATGTGGGGGCCCAGGGCGCCTACAATGAGCAGTTCTTC	CASKNVGAQGAYNEQFF
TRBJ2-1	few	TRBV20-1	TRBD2	TGCAGTGCTAGAGCGGTTCGGCGGGAGGGTTTCAATGAGCAGTTCTTC	CSARAVRREGFNEQFF
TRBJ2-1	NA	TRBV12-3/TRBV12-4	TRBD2	TGTGCCAGCAGTATCACCGGGACTAGGGTGAAGTTCTTC	CASSITGTRVKFF
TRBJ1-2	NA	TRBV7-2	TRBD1	TGTGCCAGCACCTCGGGACAGGGGGTAGGCGGCTACACCTTC	CASTSGQGVGGYTF
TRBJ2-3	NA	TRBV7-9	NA	TGTGCCAGCAGCGACAGCTCTATCACAGATACGCAGTATTTT	CASSDSSITDTQYF
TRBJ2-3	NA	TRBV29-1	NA	TGCAGCGTTGCCAGAGATACGCAGTATTTT	CSVARDTQYF
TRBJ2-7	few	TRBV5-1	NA	TGCGCCAGCAGCTCCGAGGGTGCCTACGAGCAGTACTTC	CASSSEGAYEQYF
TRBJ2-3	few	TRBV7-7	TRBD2	TGTGCCAGCAGCGAGGGACTAGCGGGAACAGATACGCAGTATTTT	CASSEGLAGTDTQYF
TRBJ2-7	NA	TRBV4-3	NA	TGCGCCAGCAGCCAAGACTTGGGGGGCTATTCCTACGAGCAGTACTTC	CASSQDLGGYSYEQYF
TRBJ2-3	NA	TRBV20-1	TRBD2	TGCAGTGCAAGACTAGCTGGCAGTCGAGATACGCAGTATTTT	CSARLAGSRDTQYF
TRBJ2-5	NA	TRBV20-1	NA	TGCAGTGCTAGAGATCTAAGGACGCAAGAGACCCAGTACTTC	CSARDLRTQETQYF
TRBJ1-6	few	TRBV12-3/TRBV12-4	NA	TGTGCCAGCAGTTTAGCGCTGGGCAGGAATTCACCCCTCCACTTT	CASSLALGRNSPLHF
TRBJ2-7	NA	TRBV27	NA	TGTGCCAGCAGGCCCACCCAAGCAGGCCCGACCTACGAGCAGTACTTC	CASRPTQAGPTYEQYF
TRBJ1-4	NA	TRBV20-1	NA	TGCAGTGCTAGAGATCAGGGGAGTTCGGATGAAAAACTGTTTTTT	CSARDQGSSDEKLFF
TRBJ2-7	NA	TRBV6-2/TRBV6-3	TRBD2	TGTGCCAGCAGAAGAGAGACTAGCGTTCTCTACGAGCAGTACTTC	CASRRETSVLYEQYF